The present T cell receptor beta chain was sequenced within a study of blood T cells in healthy people across ages. Isolation per sample recovered at least 6 million PBMCs. On this clonotype: The target antigen is unknown.

A second PCR, run for 7 to 11 cycles, used a sample-barcoded 5' primer plus a J-beta primer mix. One entry per CDR3 protein results from TCRdb running MiXCR on the 5' RACE reads. The sample records 1,300,000 or so distinct CDR3 sequences, approximately 59% being singletons. Broader study findings: Among T cells, TCR beta diversity per million cells dropped roughly linearly as age rose. PBMCs went unsorted, and a conclusive naive versus antigen-experienced comparison was therefore prevented. No one knew whether donors had CMV, which possibly confounded expanded clonotype changes.

Sequenced: blood. This receptor was obtained from a man aged 18 to 29 in good health.

The CDR3 here is CSGRDRGLGYTF. The CDR3 nucleotides are TGCAGCGGCCGGGACAGGGGGCTTGGCTACACCTTC. This chain uses TRBV29-1 with TRBJ1-2, with 12 bases that match TRBD1. The CDR3 loop spans 12 amino acids. CDR1 is SQVTM, CDR2 ANQGSEA, per germline. V was pared by 7 bases and J by 7 bases, with 4 bases of the junction left unmatched.